The clone carrying this T cell receptor (beta chain) was seen a handful of times. Its target is not known. These data come from a study of spatial heterogeneity in lung cancer. The wider study: Counts of TCR transcripts in tumor regions tracked strongly with a T cell module score that came from matched bulk RNA-seq.

Study-level points and caveats: It was found that expanded intratumoral alpha and beta TCR counts tracked tumor mutation counts.

A distinct unique molecular identifier was carried by each TCR cDNA molecule. TCRdb redid the calling of the 5' RACE reads with MiXCR, one entry per CDR3 protein. In the table there are some 6,500 distinct CDR3 sequences, 14% of which are singletons. CDR1 MDHEN and CDR2 SYDVKM come from the germline V gene. CDR3 length equals 12 residues. Trimming took 7 bases from V and 4 from J, leaving 8 bases between them. Time point indicated: sample taken at primary tumor resection. Unsorted samples of tumor, nontumor lung or frozen PBMC had their whole RNA sequenced. This material consisted of lung tumor tissue, taken at surgery. This receptor was taken from a male donor with early-stage non-small cell lung cancer. This chain joins TRBV28 and TRBJ2-1; D not resolved. The CDR3 bases are TGTGCCAGCATAGGGTCTTACAATGAGCAGTTCTTC. Its translation: CASIGSYNEQFF.